This TCR beta chain was sequenced for a study of T-cell reconstitution after alpha-beta-depleted transplantation in children. Unique molecular identifiers were used to barcode this TCRbeta library. MiXCR, run by TCRdb on the PCR reads, gives a single entry per CDR3 protein. Here the sample spans fewer than 500,000 distinct CDR3 sequences, around 46% being singletons. Whole-study results and caveats: Day-60 TCRbeta diversity that was high in some patients was derived from surviving recipient T cells and thymic progenitors. The main origin of T-cell counts and diversity one year after transplant was newly produced T cells. Several hundred expanded graft clones reportedly supplied alpha-beta T cells about two months after transplant.

A remark on this clonotype: Its antigen is still unknown.

Germline V CDR1 and CDR2: SGHNT, YYREEE (reference sequence). The V segment lost 4 bases and the J segment 5 bases; nucleotides outside the gene matches: 8. CDR3 length: 16 residues. The chain links TRBV5-4 to TRBJ2-1; 11 bases are a match to TRBD2. The sequence derives from a girl aged 2 to 10 with aplastic anemia, due to receive a stem cell transplant. The sample in question was PBMCs, obtained before TCRalphabeta/CD19-depleted stem cell transplant. DNA for the CDR3: TGTGCCAGCAGCCCATCCGGGACTAGCGGCAACAATGAGCAGTTCTTC. Translated: CASSPSGTSGNNEQFF.